This T cell receptor beta chain stems from a study of blood T cell repertoires in COVID-19. In the study overall: The samples span acute and convalescent COVID-19 from the United States, Italy and Spain. T cells, B-cell-depleted T cells, or PBMCs provided the cDNA or gDNA that served as material.

The CDR3 covers 15 residues. Per the germline V gene, CDR1 is KGHSH and CDR2 is LQKENI. Trimming took 1 base from V and 4 from J, leaving 14 bases between them. Source study methods: Cell counts per sample came from amplifying reference gene primers. Profiled with immunoSEQ multiplex PCR; TCRdb holds only in-frame clones, not every one. The DNA gave D and trimming, while V, J and clone size come from that table. The sample yields 30,000 to 35,000 clones, 82% seen once. V and J are TRBV18 and TRBJ2-7; weak D call: TRBD2 (6 bases). Input material: peripheral blood. This TCR was sampled from an elderly man with active or convalescent COVID-19. DNA of the CDR3: TGTGCCAGCTCACCACGGGACGGGAGAGCATACGAGCAGTACTTC. It specifies CASSPRDGRAYEQYF.